This T cell receptor beta chain appears in the sequencing data of a study of shared T cell receptors in the human thymus. Germline lookup yields CDR1 SGDLS and CDR2 YYNGEE. CDR3 length: 15 amino acids. Trimming left V 4 bases short and J 1 base short, with 14 bases between. Libraries were prepared by immunoSEQ multiplex PCR; TCRdb keeps only in-frame clonotypes and omits some of them. The table shows 600,000 or so clones, with around 87% occurring only once. This sample was shared with a second study, whose subject was human thymus T cells. That work contributes: Congenital heart defects were the reason for the corrective surgery that the donors, healthy Finnish infants, were having. Corrective heart surgery yielded resections, and these provided the thymus tissue. Repertoires sampled from thymus and blood appeared biased in V and J gene usage. There were highly overlapping thymic repertoires among unrelated individuals, as related research reported.

The receptor was isolated from a boy younger than two with a congenital heart defect. The sample taken for sequencing was thymocytes. The chain joins TRBV9 to TRBJ1-1; D ambiguous. The CDR3 bases are TGTGCCAGCAGCCCCCAGCTAGGAAGGAACACTGAAGCTTTCTTT. It encodes CASSPQLGRNTEAFF.